Following are 22 T cell receptor beta chains from one sample sequenced in a study of T cell clonality in common variable immunodeficiency. TCRdb keeps only in-frame clones here, not all; method: immunoSEQ multiplex PCR. Observed in the sample are fewer than 75,000 clones, none of them singletons. The material sequenced was peripheral blood mononuclear cells. Receptor source: a person aged 18 to 69 in good health.

This clone was counted ten times or more. The read comes to an end 3 residues before the CDR3 does, leaving the germline J gene to fill in the end. The rearrangement joins TRBV5-1 to TRBJ1-2, with a possible D match to TRBD1 (6 bases). The V end was cut by 4 bases, the J end by 3 bases, with 13 bases between. The CDR3 is made up of 14 amino acids. The germline V gene encodes CDR1 SGHRS and CDR2 YFSETQ. The CDR3: CASSLTGYHYGYTF. CDR3 DNA, as far as it was read: TGCGCCAGCAGCCTGACAGGTTATCACTATGGC.

A few counts support this clone. Sequencing ends 3 residues short of the CDR3 end; the germline J gene provides the rest. This chain joins TRBV7-9 and TRBJ1-3; D remains ambiguous. Germline V gene data show CDR1 as SEHNR and CDR2 as FQNEAQ (reference sequence). This CDR3 has 14 residues. The V and J ends lost 5 bases and 8 bases respectively, with 16 bases between them. CDR3 DNA (partial): TGTGCCAGCAGCCCAGAGGACCGGGGAGACACC. This encodes CASSPEDRGDT. The whole CDR3 sequence reads CASSPEDRGDTIYF.

The table lists this clone with many counts. Read data end 3 residues before the CDR3 end; the end is taken from the germline J gene. V and J are TRBV7-9 and TRBJ1-1, with 7 bases fitting TRBD1. This CDR3 has 15 amino acids. V shed 4 bases and J 1 base; nucleotides not matched to a gene: 6. The germline gives CDR1 SEHNR, CDR2 FQNEAQ (reference sequence). Partial CDR3 DNA: TGTGCCAGCAGCTCAGGCCGGGACAGGAACACTGAA. Encoded protein: CASSSGRDRNTE. The full CDR3 protein reads CASSSGRDRNTEAFF.

To note about this clone: The read falls 3 residues short of the CDR3 end, and the missing part is taken from the germline J gene. The chain carries TRBV2 and TRBJ2-3; D is undetermined. Trimming removed 2 bases at V and 0 bases at J, with 6 bases between. The CDR3 loop spans 14 amino acids. Germline V gene sequence: CDR1 SNHLY, CDR2 FYNNEI. CDR3: CASSEKTSTDTQYF. CDR3 DNA, as far as it was read: TGTGCCAGCAGTGAAAAAACTAGCACAGATACG.

In its sample, this clone was seen many times. The same CDR3 arises from other DNA sequences in this sample as well. CDR3 DNA, as far as it was read: TGCGCCAGCAGCTTGGCGGGGGGTGGCACTGAA. As protein: CASSLAGGGTE. The whole CDR3 region reads CASSLAGGGTEAFF. The chain recombines TRBV5-1 with TRBJ1-1, with a weak D call TRBD1 (5 bases). The CDR3 end is not reached by the read, which stops 3 residues before it; the germline J gene fills it in. CDR1 is SGHRS, CDR2 YFSETQ, per germline. The CDR3 has 14 residues. V dropped 0 bases and J dropped 4 bases, with 10 bases sitting between them.

There are many counts of this clone. The read terminates 3 residues ahead of where the CDR3 ends, so the germline J gene completes it. V is TRBV5-1 and J is TRBJ2-2, with TRBD2 identical over 10 bases. CDR3 length: 17 residues. Germline CDR1 is SGHRS and CDR2 is YFSETQ. With V trimmed by 3 bases and J by 5 bases, 10 bases remained unmatched. The part of the CDR3 DNA that was read is TGCGCCAGCAGCTGGTCCGGAGCGGGGGGGCGGACCGGGGAG. It yields the protein CASSWSGAGGRTGE. The entire CDR3 reads CASSWSGAGGRTGELFF.

This clone was observed at least ten times. Coverage ceases 3 residues before the CDR3 finishes, and the germline J gene fills in the end. This chain uses TRBV6-1 with TRBJ1-4; D is perhaps TRBD1 (5 bases). This CDR3 region has 14 residues. Between the trimmed V and J ends, which lost 4 bases and 0 bases, there was a span of 6 bases. Germline CDR1 is MNHNS and CDR2 is SASEGT. The CDR3 loop is CASSGQTTNEKLFF. The sequenced part of the CDR3 DNA is TGTGCCAGCAGTGGACAGACAACTAATGAAAAA.

This clone appeared many times. Coverage ceases 3 residues before the CDR3 finishes, and the germline J gene fills in the end. The chain employs TRBV29-1 and TRBJ1-1; 7 nucleotides line up with TRBD1. Germline CDR1 is SQVTM and CDR2 is ANQGSEA. The V segment lost 1 base and the J segment 5 bases; nucleotides outside the gene matches: 13. There are 16 residues in the CDR3. CDR3 DNA (partial): TGCAGCGTTGAAGTTTATCCAGGGGGACCGTCTACTGAA. Translation: CSVEVYPGGPSTE. The entire CDR3 reads CSVEVYPGGPSTEAFF.

This clone was counted ten times or more. The read halts 3 residues ahead of the CDR3 end, with the missing end drawn from the germline J gene. J is TRBJ1-1 and V is TRBV2; tentative D call: TRBD1 (6 bases). This CDR3 is built from 17 residues. V dropped 7 bases and J dropped 2 bases, with 23 bases sitting between them. Germline CDR1 and CDR2: SNHLY and FYNNEI. The CDR3 loop is CASTEGVPTGKNTEAFF. CDR3 bases read: TGTGCCAGCACCGAAGGAGTCCCCACAGGGAAAAACACTGAA.

This clone was recorded many times. With the read ending 3 residues before the CDR3 end, the germline J gene is used to fill in that end. This chain links TRBV12-3 or TRBV12-4 with TRBJ2-7; TRBD1 agrees at 9 bases. The CDR3 is 14 amino acids. J gave up 1 base and V 6 bases, and 4 bases lay outside the gene matches. The CDR3 reads CASSPTGGSYEQYF. Incomplete CDR3 DNA: TGTGCCAGCAGCCCGACAGGGGGATCCTACGAG.

This clone was seen a handful of times. The read ends 3 residues before the CDR3 terminus; that terminus is restored from the germline J gene. The chain joins TRBV20-1 to TRBJ2-5, with D perhaps TRBD1 (5 bases). The germline V gene has CDR1 DFQATT and CDR2 SNEGSKA (reference sequence). Trimming took off 0 bases at V and 0 bases at J, with 11 bases between the two ends. The CDR3 loop spans 15 amino acids. The CDR3 bases that were read are TGCAGTGCTAGAGATCGACAGACATACCAAGAGACC. This translates into CSARDRQTYQET. The entire CDR3 protein reads CSARDRQTYQETQYF.

This clone came up many times. The CDR3 end lies 3 residues beyond the end of the read and is filled in from the germline J gene. V usage is TRBV12-5 and J usage is TRBJ2-1, with TRBD1 matching over 9 bases. Germline trimming cut 7 bases from V and 3 bases from J; bases unmatched to any gene: 4. CDR3 length: 14 residues. Germline V CDR1 and CDR2: LGHNT, FRNRAP. The CDR3: CASAAGQGYNEQFF. The CDR3 DNA, read in part, is TGTGCTAGTGCCGCGGGACAGGGCTACAATGAG.

This clone was detected ten times or more. The read gets to within 3 residues of the CDR3 end, and the germline J gene fills in the rest. J is TRBJ2-4 and V is TRBV20-1; 9 bases align to TRBD1. With V trimmed by 5 bases and J by 6 bases, 5 bases remained unmatched. Per germline, CDR1 DFQATT and CDR2 SNEGSKA (reference sequence). This CDR3 spans 13 amino acids. The covered CDR3 bases are TGCAGTGCTGGCCCGGGACAGGGAAACATT. It encodes CSAGPGQGNI. The entire CDR3 reads CSAGPGQGNIQYF.

Many counts were recorded for this clone. CDR3 DNA (partial): TGTGCCTGGAGTGTTGGGACAGCAAAAAATCAGCCC. Translating gives CAWSVGTAKNQP. The full CDR3 sequence reads CAWSVGTAKNQPQHF. The rearrangement joins TRBV30 to TRBJ1-5; 7 bases align to TRBD1. Sequencing ends 3 residues short of the CDR3 end; the germline J gene provides the rest. Germline loops: CDR1 GTSNPN, CDR2 SVGIG (reference sequence). With 0 bases clipped from V and 4 bases from J, the junction kept 6 bases outside the gene matches. This CDR3 is 15 amino acids long.

Many counts were recorded for this clone. The DNA ends 3 residues before the CDR3 does, and the rest of the CDR3 is filled in from the germline J gene. This chain uses TRBV7-3 with TRBJ2-1; D remains unclear. CDR3 length equals 14 residues. Trimming cost V 0 bases and J 7 bases, with 10 bases left between them. The germline V gene encodes CDR1 SGHTA and CDR2 FQGTGA. The CDR3 protein is CASSLTGLINEQFF. The sequenced part of the CDR3 DNA is TGTGCCAGCAGCTTAACAGGGTTAATTAATGAG. Drawing the rest from reference TRBV7-3 and TRBJ2-1, the complete variable domain is GAGVSQTPSNKVTEKGKYVELRCDPISGHTALYWYRQSLGQGPEFLIYFQGTGAADDSGLPNDRFFAVRPEGSVSTLKIQRTERGDSAVYLCASSLTGLINEQFFGPGTRLTVL.

This clone was counted ten times or more. The missing CDR3 end, 3 residues past where the read stops, is filled in from the germline J gene. The V call is TRBV14, the J call TRBJ1-2; no clear D. Trimming stripped 4 bases from V and 3 bases from J, with 9 bases between. CDR3 length: 13 amino acids. Germline-derived CDR1 and CDR2 are SGHDN and FVKESK. The CDR3 loop reads CASSPSRDYGYTF. CDR3 DNA, as far as it was read: TGTGCCAGCAGCCCCTCAAGGGACTATGGC.

This clone was found a few times. The read ends 3 residues shy of where the CDR3 ends; the end is completed using the germline J gene. The chain has TRBV5-6 and TRBJ2-3, with D unresolved. Germline-derived CDR1 and CDR2 are SGHDT and YYEEEE. Trimming removed 0 bases from V and 3 bases from J, with 8 bases in between. The length of the CDR3 is 14 residues. Partial CDR3 DNA: TGTGCCAGCAGCTTGGGGCGACATACAGATACG. Its translation is CASSLGRHTDT. The complete CDR3 sequence is CASSLGRHTDTQYF.

A remark on this clone: The missing CDR3 end, 3 residues past where the read stops, is filled in from the germline J gene. This sequence joins TRBV6-1 and TRBJ1-2; 7 bases map to TRBD1. After removal of 0 bases from V and 4 bases from J, the junction contained 5 bases not matched to a gene. Germline V gives CDR1 MNHNS, CDR2 SASEGT. There are 15 residues in the CDR3. The sequenced part of the CDR3 DNA is TGTGCCAGCAGTGAAGCGCCGGGACAGATCTATGGC. Protein product: CASSEAPGQIYG. The entire CDR3 reads CASSEAPGQIYGYTF.

This clone was recorded at least ten times. The read ends 3 residues early relative to the CDR3; the germline J gene fills the gap. This chain uses TRBV2 with TRBJ1-1; TRBD1 matches 10 bases. J lost 5 bases, V lost 6 bases, and 6 bases had no gene match. This CDR3 has 14 amino acids. Germline V gene sequence: CDR1 SNHLY, CDR2 FYNNEI. The sequenced part of the CDR3 DNA is TGTGCCAGCAGCCCGGGACAGGGGAGGACTGAA. Its protein is CASSPGQGRTE. The entire CDR3 sequence reads CASSPGQGRTEAFF.

This clone was seen repeatedly, ten times or more. The read terminates 3 residues before the CDR3 end, so the remaining end is supplied by the germline J gene. The chain carries TRBV6-1 and TRBJ2-7, with 11 bases lining up with TRBD2. CDR1 and CDR2 (germline): MNHNS, SASEGT. Trimming at V came to 2 bases and at J to 2 bases, leaving 8 bases not matched to a gene. This CDR3 is built from 17 residues. The CDR3 spells CASSERTSGSLPYEQYF. The sequenced part of the CDR3 DNA is TGTGCCAGCAGTGAACGCACTAGCGGGAGTCTTCCCTACGAG.

At least ten counts were recorded for this clone. Partial CDR3 DNA: TGTGCCAGCAGTGCCGCCGACAGGGTAGGGTACGAG. It yields the protein CASSAADRVGYE. From start to end, the CDR3 is CASSAADRVGYEQYF. V and J are TRBV6-1 and TRBJ2-7, with 7 positions matching TRBD1. From the germline J gene comes the end of the CDR3, since the read stops 3 residues before it. The CDR3 runs 15 residues. CDR1 is MNHNS and CDR2 is SASEGT in the germline V gene. Unmatched junction bases numbered 10, after V lost 4 bases and J lost 4 bases.

This clone was counted at least ten times. The read ends 3 residues early relative to the CDR3; the germline J gene fills the gap. This chain joins TRBV5-6 and TRBJ1-5, with D possibly matching TRBD1 (6 bases). The V and J ends lost 4 bases and 7 bases respectively, with 12 bases between them. CDR3 length: 13 amino acids. Germline lookup yields CDR1 SGHDT and CDR2 YYEEEE. The CDR3 loop reads CASSQQGFQPQHF. The covered CDR3 bases are TGTGCCAGCAGCCAACAGGGCTTCCAGCCC.